These 30 T cell receptor beta chains originate from one sample sequenced in a study of T cell repertoires in cytomegalovirus infection. What these receptors recognize is not known. MiXCR was run by TCRdb on the reads, yielding one entry per CDR3 protein. The sample includes around 710,000 distinct CDR3 sequences, 25% to 35% seen only once; the top ten take less than 15%. The sequences come from cultured CD8+ T cells from PBMCs, collected from culture after CMV antigen stimulation. These receptors were taken from a human donor in good health (CMV status not recorded). Some clones in this sample may be carry-over from other donors' samples.

This clonotype has ten or more counts. This chain uses TRBV7-2 with TRBJ2-7, with D maybe TRBD1 (6 bases). The CDR3 runs 14 residues. V gave up 1 base and J gave up 3 bases, with 10 bases separating them. Per germline, CDR1 SGHTA and CDR2 FQGNSA. CDR3 sequence (DNA): TGTGCCAGCAGCTTAGGGGCGGACAGCTACGAGCAGTACGTC. As protein: CASSLGADSYEQYV.

This chain uses TRBV7-9 with TRBJ1-2, with a weak D call TRBD1 (6 bases). Germline V gene data show CDR1 as SEHNR and CDR2 as FQNEAQ (reference sequence). The CDR3 totals 11 residues. V lost 6 bases, J lost 5 bases, and 7 bases lay in between. The CDR3 loop reads CASRGQYGYTF. CDR3 DNA: TGTGCCAGCAGAGGACAGTATGGCTACACCTTC.

The V and J genes are TRBV6-1 and TRBJ1-1, with TRBD1 as a possible D gene (5 bases). Between the trimmed V and J ends, which lost 3 bases and 5 bases, there was a span of 10 bases. This CDR3 is built from 13 residues. Germline loops: CDR1 MNHNS, CDR2 SASEGT. CDR3 protein: CASSESRATEAFF. Here the CDR3 DNA reads TGTGCCAGCAGTGAGAGCAGGGCTACTGAAGCTTTCTTT.

V and J are TRBV12-3 or TRBV12-4 and TRBJ2-5; possibly TRBD1 for D (6 bases). The CDR3 extends over 14 amino acids. Trimming took off 9 bases at V and 7 bases at J, with 21 bases between the two ends. CDR3 loop: CASGGFQGPGTQYF. The CDR3, as DNA: TGTGCCAGTGGCGGATTTCAGGGGCCGGGGACCCAGTACTTC.

The chain joins TRBV14 to TRBJ2-3; TRBD2 aligns across 8 bases. CDR1 is SGHDN and CDR2 is FVKESK in the germline V gene. Trimming at V came to 2 bases and at J to 3 bases, leaving 7 bases not matched to a gene. The CDR3 has 16 amino acids. The CDR3 loop is CASSQKSGGRTDTQYF. The CDR3 nucleotides are TGTGCCAGCAGCCAAAAGTCGGGGGGGAGGACAGATACGCAGTATTTT.

This clonotype was observed at least ten times. V gene TRBV7-8 combines with J gene TRBJ2-7, with D hard to call. With 6 bases removed from V and 2 bases from J, the gap between germline ends came to 8 bases. CDR3 length: 12 amino acids. Germline CDR1 SGHVS, CDR2 FQNEAQ. Here the CDR3 DNA reads TGTGCCAGCAGGGGTAGGGCCTACGAGCAGTACTTC. It yields the protein CASRGRAYEQYF.

This clonotype has only a few counts. J is TRBJ1-1 and V is TRBV19, with no clear D. The CDR3 has 14 residues. Germline-derived CDR1 and CDR2 are LNHDA and SQIVND (reference sequence). V was shortened by 1 base and J by 11 bases, with 17 bases between the two germline ends. The chain's CDR3 is CASSIGVRGLGAFF. Written as DNA, the CDR3 is TGTGCCAGTAGTATAGGAGTCCGCGGCCTAGGGGCTTTCTTT. The full variable domain, in which reference TRBV19 and TRBJ1-1 provide the parts outside the CDR3, is DGGITQSPKYLFRKEGQNVTLSCEQNLNHDAMYWYRQDPGQGLRLIYYSQIVNDFQKGDIAEGYSVSREKKESFPLTVTSAQKNPTAFYLCASSIGVRGLGAFFGQGTRLTVV.

This clonotype came up a few times. CDR3 residues: CASRPTSGGPLYNEQFF. CDR3 sequence (DNA): TGTGCCAGCAGGCCAACTAGCGGGGGGCCCCTATACAATGAGCAGTTCTTC. V usage is TRBV7-9 and J usage is TRBJ2-1; 12 bases are shared with TRBD2. This CDR3 is 17 amino acids long. Germline V gene sequence: CDR1 SEHNR, CDR2 FQNEAQ (reference sequence). Trimming took 6 bases from V and 4 from J; bases not matched to a gene: 10.

This clonotype was found a few times. The rearrangement uses TRBV19 and TRBJ1-2; the match to TRBD1 covers 9 bases. With 7 bases clipped from V and 4 bases from J, the junction kept 7 bases outside the gene matches. The CDR3 totals 14 residues. Germline CDR1 and CDR2: LNHDA and SQIVND (reference sequence). Here the CDR3 DNA reads TGTGCCAGTATTCCGGGACAGGGTTCCTATGGCTACACCTTC. Its protein is CASIPGQGSYGYTF.

This chain joins TRBV7-6 and TRBJ2-7, with 10 positions matching TRBD2. J gave up 2 bases and V 5 bases, and 6 bases lay outside the gene matches. From germline, CDR1 is SGHVS and CDR2 FNYEAQ. This CDR3 is built from 15 residues. CDR3 sequence: CASSNPGTSAYEQYF. DNA for the CDR3: TGTGCCAGCAGCAATCCCGGGACTAGCGCCTACGAGCAGTACTTC.

V gene TRBV29-1 combines with J gene TRBJ2-1; TRBD1 matches at 12 bases. The length of the CDR3 is 15 residues. CDR1 SQVTM and CDR2 ANQGSEA come from the germline V gene. The V and J ends lost 4 bases and 7 bases, in that order; junction bases with no gene match: 8. CDR3 DNA sequence: TGCAGCGTTGCCGGGACAGGGGGCAGGGGGAATGAGCAGTTCTTC. Its translation is CSVAGTGGRGNEQFF.

This clonotype was seen at least ten times. This chain joins TRBV4-2 and TRBJ2-5; possibly TRBD2 for D (5 bases). The germline V gene encodes CDR1 LGHNA and CDR2 YNFKEQ. This CDR3 contains 17 residues. Trimming cost V 0 bases and J 7 bases, with 21 bases left between them. The CDR3 protein is CASSQDRGRNAVRTQYF. In DNA, the CDR3 is TGTGCCAGCAGCCAAGATCGGGGTAGAAATGCGGTTCGGACCCAGTACTTC.

This chain uses TRBV7-2 with TRBJ2-1; TRBD2 matches at 9 bases. Germline CDR1 and CDR2: SGHTA and FQGNSA. This CDR3 comprises 13 residues. Trimming took 5 bases from V and 6 from J; bases not matched to a gene: 2. CDR3 bases: TGTGCCAGCAGCGCGGGGGGGGCCAATGAGCAGTTCTTC. It yields the protein CASSAGGANEQFF.

This clonotype was seen many times. The chain uses TRBV7-6 and TRBJ1-1; TRBD1 might be the D (5 bases). CDR3 length: 15 amino acids. Between the trimmed V and J ends, which lost 0 bases and 5 bases, there was a span of 13 bases. From germline, CDR1 is SGHVS and CDR2 FNYEAQ. The CDR3 sequence is CASSLAGEGETEAFF. For the CDR3, the DNA is TGTGCCAGCAGCTTAGCGGGGGAGGGTGAGACTGAAGCTTTCTTT. The complete variable domain, with remaining parts taken from reference TRBV7-6 and TRBJ1-1, reads GAGVSQSPRYKVTKRGQDVALRCDPISGHVSLYWYRQALGQGPEFLTYFNYEAQQDKSGLPNDRFSAERPEGSISTLTIQRTEQRDSAMYRCASSLAGEGETEAFFGQGTRLTVV.

Notes on this clonotype: The CDR3 does not end in the conserved phenylalanine or tryptophan, so this is likely a read error. The limits of the CDR3 on the DNA are not certain, so only TCRdb's listed CDR3 is given. The V call is TRBV7-9, the J call TRBJ1-4. Germline CDR1 and CDR2: SEHNR and FQNEAQ (reference sequence). The CDR3 spans 12 residues, counting both ends. CDR3: CASSYDLGPAIR.

The chain couples TRBV4-2 to TRBJ1-4; no clear D. The germline CDR1 and CDR2 sequences are LGHNA and YNFKEQ. The CDR3 has 13 residues. Trimming removed 3 bases from V and 8 bases from J, with 10 bases in between. The chain's CDR3 is CASSQEGREKLFF. The DNA of the CDR3 is TGTGCCAGCAGCCAGGAGGGAAGGGAAAAACTGTTTTTT.

The CDR3 spells CASSIDSGTDTQYF. Written as DNA, the CDR3 is TGCGCCAGCAGCATCGATTCGGGCACAGATACGCAGTATTTT. V and J are TRBV4-1 and TRBJ2-3; D is unresolved. The V gene lost 5 bases and the J gene lost 1 base, with 10 bases spanning the gap. Germline CDR1 MGHRA, CDR2 YSYEKL. CDR3 size: 14 residues.

This clonotype was counted between two and nine times. The chain employs TRBV19 and TRBJ2-1, with D possibly TRBD1 on 6 matching bases. Trimming pared 5 bases from V and 4 bases from J, leaving 15 bases between. The CDR3 runs 15 residues. Germline V gene data show CDR1 as LNHDA and CDR2 as SQIVND (reference sequence). CDR3: CASSPGTPIYNEQFF. DNA for the CDR3: TGTGCCAGTAGTCCCGGGACACCTATATACAATGAGCAGTTCTTC.

The genes are TRBV29-1 and TRBJ1-1; D is unclear. From germline, CDR1 is SQVTM and CDR2 ANQGSEA. The CDR3 spans 11 residues. V lost 8 bases and J 1 base, leaving 8 bases between the germline ends. The CDR3 spells CSTQKNTEAFF. The CDR3 DNA is TGCAGCACCCAGAAGAACACTGAAGCTTTCTTT.

The chain joins TRBV6-2 or TRBV6-3 to TRBJ1-2; D call uncertain. The V end was cut by 3 bases, the J end by 6 bases, with 17 bases between. The CDR3 runs 15 residues. The germline V gene has CDR1 MNHEY and CDR2 SVGEGT. The CDR3 region has the DNA TGTGCCAGCAGTTATGGCGGCGGACCTCTCAATGGCTACACCTTC. Protein: CASSYGGGPLNGYTF.

This clonotype has more than one count but fewer than ten. The rearrangement joins TRBV6-1 to TRBJ2-3, with D hard to call. Germline CDR1 is MNHNS and CDR2 is SASEGT. V gave up 3 bases and J gave up 0 bases, with 10 bases separating them. The CDR3 extends over 15 amino acids. The CDR3 bases are TGTGCCAGCAGTGAGGGTAGCAGGAGCACAGATACGCAGTATTTT. Its protein is CASSEGSRSTDTQYF.

The genes are TRBV7-9 and TRBJ2-3, with D possibly being TRBD1 or TRBD2 (7 bases each). The germline CDR1 and CDR2 sequences are SEHNR and FQNEAQ (reference sequence). The CDR3 has 14 amino acids. V gave up 5 bases and J gave up 6 bases, with 15 bases separating them. The DNA of the CDR3 is TGTGCCAGCAGCCACAGACAGGGAGGGGATACGCAGTATTTT. Encoded protein: CASSHRQGGDTQYF.

The table lists this clonotype with many counts. CDR3 protein: CASSLRTGDFQETQYF. The DNA of the CDR3 is TGTGCCAGCAGCTTACGGACAGGGGACTTCCAAGAGACCCAGTACTTC. The J gene is TRBJ2-5, the V gene TRBV7-2; 9 positions match TRBD1. Trimming took 2 bases from V and 1 from J; bases not matched to a gene: 5. The CDR3 is made up of 16 amino acids. Germline V gene sequence: CDR1 SGHTA, CDR2 FQGNSA.

The chain uses TRBV5-3 and TRBJ2-2; 7 nucleotides line up with TRBD1. TRBV5-3 is an open reading frame whose function is uncertain. J lost 1 base, V lost 10 bases, and 4 bases had no gene match. The CDR3 contains 13 residues. CDR3 bases: TGTGCCGAAGGGACAGAGAACACCGGGGAGCTGTTTTTT. It encodes CAEGTENTGELFF.

V usage is TRBV10-3 and J usage is TRBJ2-2; 7 bases map to TRBD1. The CDR3 extends over 13 amino acids. The germline V gene encodes CDR1 ENHRY and CDR2 SYGVKD. J was trimmed by 6 bases and V by 6 bases; bases with no gene match: 4. The CDR3 sequence: CAIRTGTAGELFF. The CDR3 coding sequence is TGTGCCATCAGGACAGGGACAGCCGGGGAGCTGTTTTTT.

Points on this clonotype: One end of the junction is discordant with germline, which a read error may explain. V gene TRBV20-1 combines with J gene TRBJ1-3; D unresolved. The CDR3 covers 13 residues. Germline V gives CDR1 DFQATT, CDR2 SNEGSKA (reference sequence). For the CDR3, the DNA is TGCAGTGCTAGATCTTTGGACGGAAGCACCATATATTTT. This translates into CSARSLDGSTIYF.

This chain connects TRBV19 to TRBJ2-7, with 10 bases aligning to TRBD2. This CDR3 contains 15 residues. Germline trimming cut 7 bases from V and 0 bases from J; bases unmatched to any gene: 6. Germline V gives CDR1 LNHDA, CDR2 SQIVND (reference sequence). Here the CDR3 reads CASTPSGGGSYEQYF. DNA of the CDR3: TGTGCCAGTACTCCCAGCGGGGGGGGCTCCTACGAGCAGTACTTC.

V gene TRBV4-3 combines with J gene TRBJ1-2, with D uncertain. Deletions cut 0 bases from V and 8 bases from J, with 10 bases between. The V gene's germline CDR1 is LGHNA and CDR2 YSLEER. The CDR3 spans 13 residues. In DNA form, the CDR3 reads TGCGCCAGCAGCCAAGACACAAGGGTCGGCTACACCTTC. Encoded protein: CASSQDTRVGYTF.

The chain couples TRBV19 to TRBJ2-3, with no clear D. The CDR3 has 15 residues. Trimming took off 2 bases at V and 3 bases at J, with 12 bases between the two ends. Germline V gives CDR1 LNHDA, CDR2 SQIVND (reference sequence). Written as DNA, the CDR3 is TGTGCCAGTAGTATACTCCCCTTGGGTACAGATACGCAGTATTTT. Translating it yields CASSILPLGTDTQYF.

This clonotype came up a few times. The V gene is TRBV5-1, the J gene TRBJ1-5; D is ambiguous. CDR1 is SGHRS and CDR2 is YFSETQ in the germline V gene. The V end lost 0 bases, the J end lost 5 bases, and 6 bases lay between the germline ends. The length of the CDR3 is 13 residues. In nucleotides, the CDR3 is TGCGCCAGCAGCTTGGCCTCGGATCAGCCCCAGCATTTT. This sequence encodes CASSLASDQPQHF.